These 23 T cell receptor beta chains originate from one sample sequenced in a study of blood T cell repertoires in COVID-19. Profiled with immunoSEQ multiplex PCR; TCRdb holds only in-frame clones, not every one. The table lists around 250,000 clones, nearly 90% of them singletons. Sequences were obtained from peripheral blood. The receptors stem from a woman between 55 and 75 years old with COVID-19, enrolled during active disease.

Here the CDR3 reads CASSLEAGQVYEQYF. CDR3 coding DNA: TGCGCCAGCAGCTTGGAGGCAGGGCAGGTTTACGAGCAGTACTTC. V usage is TRBV5-1 and J usage is TRBJ2-7; a weak D match, TRBD1 (5 bases). This CDR3 is 15 amino acids long. The V gene's germline CDR1 is SGHRS and CDR2 YFSETQ. Trimming took off 0 bases at V and 4 bases at J, with 14 bases between the two ends.

The chain employs TRBV5-1 and TRBJ2-3; TRBD1 matches at 10 bases. The CDR3 is 14 residues long. Looked up from germline, CDR1 is SGHRS and CDR2 is YFSETQ. V shed 4 bases, J shed 4 bases, and the junction held 3 bases outside the gene matches. For the CDR3, the DNA is TGCGCCAGCAGCACAGGACAGGGGGCAGATACGCAGTATTTT. It translates to CASSTGQGADTQYF.

J is TRBJ1-2 and V is TRBV4-3; perhaps TRBD1 as D (5 bases). CDR3 size: 16 residues. V lost 10 bases to trimming and J lost 2 bases, with 23 bases between them. Per the germline V gene, CDR1 is LGHNA and CDR2 is YSLEER. CDR3 amino acids: CATSQDRAGRNYGYTF. The CDR3 bases are TGCGCCACTTCACAAGATCGGGCAGGGCGGAACTATGGCTACACCTTC.

The chain links TRBV12-3 or TRBV12-4 to TRBJ2-1, with a possible D match to TRBD2 (6 bases). V lost 3 bases to trimming and J lost 10 bases, with 13 bases between them. This CDR3 spans 13 amino acids. The CDR3 coding sequence is TGTGCCAGCAGTTTGGACCGGGACTTAGAGCAGTTCTTC. Protein: CASSLDRDLEQFF.

The chain carries TRBV7-9 and TRBJ2-1; D may be TRBD2 (6 bases). The length of the CDR3 is 17 residues. CDR1 is SEHNR, CDR2 FQNEAQ, per germline (reference sequence). V was pared by 0 bases and J by 7 bases, with 19 bases between. As DNA, the CDR3 is TGTGCCAGCAGCTTAGCGCTTGGGGCGGGGAGGATAAATGAGCAGTTCTTC. Protein product: CASSLALGAGRINEQFF.

This chain uses TRBV11-2 with TRBJ2-4; D is ambiguous. This CDR3 has 16 residues. The V end was cut by 1 base, the J end by 1 base, with 11 bases between. Germline loops: CDR1 SGHAT, CDR2 FQNNGV. Here the CDR3 DNA reads TGTGCCAGCAGCTTAGCGCGGTCCCGGGCCAAAAACATTCAGTACTTC. This translates into CASSLARSRAKNIQYF.

The gene calls are TRBV7-3 and TRBJ1-1; D gene unclear. The CDR3 extends over 13 amino acids. V was clipped by 5 bases and J by 2 bases, with 9 bases between them. CDR1 SGHTA and CDR2 FQGTGA come from the germline V gene. The CDR3 region has the DNA TGTGCCAGCAGCCCGTCCCCTAACACTGAAGCTTTCTTT. Protein product: CASSPSPNTEAFF. Drawing the rest from reference TRBV7-3 and TRBJ1-1, the complete variable domain is GAGVSQTPSNKVTEKGKYVELRCDPISGHTALYWYRQSLGQGPEFLIYFQGTGAADDSGLPNDRFFAVRPEGSVSTLKIQRTERGDSAVYLCASSPSPNTEAFFGQGTRLTVV.

The V and J genes are TRBV2 and TRBJ2-1, with D possibly being TRBD2 (6 bases). Trimming left V 7 bases short and J 9 bases short, with 22 bases between. The CDR3 consists of 15 residues. The V gene's germline CDR1 is SNHLY and CDR2 FYNNEI. The CDR3 protein is CASTSPSGRLGEQFF. The CDR3 DNA follows: TGTGCCAGCACTTCTCCGAGCGGGCGGCTTGGTGAGCAGTTCTTC.

The genes are TRBV5-1 and TRBJ2-3; D is unresolved. Deletions cut 0 bases from V and 4 bases from J, with 6 bases between. The germline V gene encodes CDR1 SGHRS and CDR2 YFSETQ. CDR3 length equals 13 residues. CDR3 in DNA: TGCGCCAGCAGCTTGGTTTCCTCAGATACGCAGTATTTT. Translation: CASSLVSSDTQYF.

The CDR3 coding sequence is TGCAGCGCGAAAGTAGCGGGGGGGTACAATGAGCAGTTCTTC. The encoded protein is CSAKVAGGYNEQFF. The chain has TRBV29-1 and TRBJ2-1; TRBD2 agrees at 11 bases. The length of the CDR3 is 14 residues. From germline, CDR1 is SQVTM and CDR2 ANQGSEA. V shed 7 bases and J 4 bases; nucleotides not matched to a gene: 6.

V and J are TRBV21-1 and TRBJ1-2; TRBD1 was called by the table and not checked on the DNA. TRBV21-1 is a listed pseudogene. The CDR3 has 12 amino acids. In DNA form, the CDR3 reads TGTGCCAGCAGAGACAGGGGCGGCGGCTACACCTTC. It translates to CASRDRGGGYTF.

This clone has only one observation. The V gene is TRBV27, the J gene TRBJ2-5, with TRBD1 matching 7 bases. Per germline, CDR1 MNHEY and CDR2 SMNVEV (reference sequence). CDR3 length equals 16 residues. The trim removed 1 base at V and 5 bases at J, leaving 10 bases unmatched. The CDR3 protein is CASSLWGFRGQETQYF. As DNA, the CDR3 is TGTGCCAGCAGTTTATGGGGTTTTAGGGGGCAGGAGACCCAGTACTTC.

CDR3 nucleotides: TGTGCCAGCAGTTTAAGAGGGCGCGACTCCCTCCACTTT. Amino acids: CASSLRGRDSLHF. The rearrangement joins TRBV12-3 or TRBV12-4 to TRBJ1-6; D uncertain. This CDR3 spans 13 amino acids. Trimming shortened V by 2 bases and J by 14 bases, and 13 bases separated the two germline ends.

The chain combines TRBV3-1 (or the pseudogene TRBV3-2) with TRBJ1-2, with D tentatively TRBD1 (6 bases). Germline CDR1 and CDR2: LGHDT and YNNKEL (reference sequence). This CDR3 contains 15 residues. V lost 6 bases to trimming and J lost 4 bases, with 18 bases between them. CDR3: CASSGQRLAPYGYTF. CDR3 coding DNA: TGTGCCAGCAGTGGACAGCGTCTTGCCCCCTATGGCTACACCTTC.

CDR3 protein: CASSVVSGGTDTQYF. As DNA, the CDR3 is TGTGCCAGCAGCGTAGTTAGCGGGGGCACAGATACGCAGTATTTT. V gene TRBV9 combines with J gene TRBJ2-3, with 8 bases fitting TRBD2. The CDR3 consists of 15 residues. V gave up 0 bases and J gave up 1 base; unmatched junction bases: 1. CDR1 is SGDLS and CDR2 is YYNGEE in the germline V gene.

Of note for this clone: Other DNA sequences from this sample encode an identical CDR3 as well. V gene TRBV4-3 combines with J gene TRBJ2-3, with D possibly being TRBD2 (7 bases). The CDR3 extends over 15 amino acids. CDR1 and CDR2 from the germline V gene are LGHNA and YSLEER. Trimming cost V 1 base and J 2 bases, with 10 bases left between them. The CDR3 spells CASSQGGGDTDTQYF. Here the CDR3 DNA reads TGCGCCAGCAGCCAAGGCGGGGGCGACACAGATACGCAGTATTTT.

The CDR3 loop is CAWKTSGHTDTQYF. The CDR3 DNA sequence: TGTGCCTGGAAGACTAGCGGGCACACAGATACGCAGTATTTT. This chain joins TRBV30 and TRBJ2-3, with 10 bases lining up with TRBD2. CDR1 is GTSNPN and CDR2 is SVGIG in the germline V gene (reference sequence). The length of the CDR3 is 14 residues. The junction had 3 bases not matched to a gene; V was cut back by 4 bases and J by 2 bases. The entire variable domain, with the rest obtained from reference TRBV30 and TRBJ2-3, is as follows: SQTIHQWPATLVQPVGSPLSLECTVEGTSNPNLYWYRQAAGRGLQLLFYSVGIGQISSEVPQNLSASRPQDRQFILSSKKLLLSDSGFYLCAWKTSGHTDTQYFGPGTRLTVL.

This chain connects TRBV15 to TRBJ2-4; 7 bases align to TRBD1. Trimming took 4 bases from V and 0 from J; bases not matched to a gene: 27. Germline V gives CDR1 LNHNV, CDR2 YYDKDF (reference sequence). The CDR3 has 23 amino acids. The CDR3 region has the DNA TGTGCCACCAGCAACACCGGACAGGCGACGGTGCCTTTCATTCCTCTAGCCAAAAACATTCAGTACTTC. This translates into CATSNTGQATVPFIPLAKNIQYF. Filled out from reference TRBV15 and TRBJ2-4, the complete variable domain reads DAMVIQNPRYQVTQFGKPVTLSCSQTLNHNVMYWYQQKSSQAPKLLFHYYDKDFNNEADTPDNFQSRRPNTSFCFLDIRSPGLGDTAMYLCATSNTGQATVPFIPLAKNIQYFGAGTRLSVL.

The chain recombines TRBV29-1 with TRBJ2-7; maybe TRBD1 (6 bases). Germline V gives CDR1 SQVTM, CDR2 ANQGSEA. Deletions cut 0 bases from V and 3 bases from J, with 6 bases between. The CDR3 sequence is 12 residues long. CDR3 region: CSVEEGGYEQYF. DNA for the CDR3: TGCAGCGTTGAAGAAGGGGGCTACGAGCAGTACTTC.

The chain combines TRBV18 with TRBJ1-3; TRBD1 matches 12 bases. Germline-derived CDR1 and CDR2 are KGHSH and LQKENI. There are 16 residues in the CDR3. V trimming: 6 bases; J trimming: 7 bases; junction bases outside the gene matches: 10. CDR3 DNA sequence: TGTGCCAGCTCTCCAGCCAGGGACAGGGGGCGGAACACCATATATTTT. Residues: CASSPARDRGRNTIYF.

This clone showed up just a few times. V gene TRBV19 combines with J gene TRBJ1-2; D remains ambiguous. CDR1 and CDR2 from the germline V gene are LNHDA and SQIVND (reference sequence). This CDR3 comprises 16 residues. V dropped 5 bases and J dropped 1 base, with 17 bases sitting between them. CDR3 DNA sequence: TGTGCCAGTAGTCCAACGAATCCCCCGGGTAACTATGGCTACACCTTC. It codes for CASSPTNPPGNYGYTF. The entire variable domain, with the rest obtained from reference TRBV19 and TRBJ1-2, is as follows: DGGITQSPKYLFRKEGQNVTLSCEQNLNHDAMYWYRQDPGQGLRLIYYSQIVNDFQKGDIAEGYSVSREKKESFPLTVTSAQKNPTAFYLCASSPTNPPGNYGYTFGSGTRLTVV.

The chain has TRBV19 and TRBJ2-7, with TRBD1 matching 7 bases. J was trimmed by 2 bases and V by 1 base; bases with no gene match: 8. CDR1 is LNHDA and CDR2 is SQIVND in the germline V gene (reference sequence). CDR3 length: 16 residues. DNA of the CDR3: TGTGCCAGTAGTATAGGGGGCAGGGGGATAGCCTACGAGCAGTACTTC. Protein sequence: CASSIGGRGIAYEQYF.

J is TRBJ2-7 and V is TRBV6-1; 7 bases line up with TRBD2. With 0 bases clipped from V and 7 bases from J, the junction kept 15 bases outside the gene matches. This CDR3 has 17 amino acids. Germline V CDR1 and CDR2: MNHNS, SASEGT. The CDR3, as DNA: TGTGCCAGCAGTGAAGCAGAGACTAGCATAAGGTCGGTGGAGCAGTACTTC. Translated: CASSEAETSIRSVEQYF.